This T cell receptor (beta chain) was found in a study of post-analysis software for immune sequencing data. Background on the study: Patients had relapsing-remitting, secondary progressive or progressive-relapsing multiple sclerosis; some lacked subtype. Study observations and caveats: Five or six TRBV segments, TRBV5-6, TRBV5-1 and TRBV20-1 among them, were found more frequent in patients than controls.

Trimming shortened V by 3 bases and J by 0 bases, and 12 bases separated the two germline ends. CDR3 size: 16 residues. cDNA libraries for TCR beta contained unique molecular identifiers. TCRdb reprocessed the PCR reads with MiXCR, giving one entry per CDR3 protein. The data hold fewer than 900,000 distinct CDR3 sequences, with around 46% observed a single time. With respect to this clonotype: Its antigen is currently unknown.

The chain joins TRBV12-3 or TRBV12-4 to TRBJ2-4; weak D call: TRBD2 (6 bases). The TCR originated in a girl aged 10 to 17 with multiple sclerosis. Sequencing was carried out using blood. CDR3 sequence: CASSFGGDLAKNIQYF. DNA for the CDR3: TGTGCCAGCAGTTTCGGCGGGGATCTAGCCAAAAACATTCAGTACTTC.